This T cell receptor (beta chain) was captured in a study of T-cell memory formation after mild COVID-19. Study summary: Largely, TCR clusters stayed within a single donor.

TCRdb reprocessed the 5' RACE reads with MiXCR, giving one entry per CDR3 protein. The sample shows 110,000 or so distinct CDR3 sequences, 22% of them seen only once. This clonotype was seen a handful of times. This TCR was sampled from a man in his late teens or twenties who had mild COVID-19 (a few samples of this study predate the infection). Cell type and time point are not known. The sequenced sample was PBMCs or a T cell subset sorted from them (not recorded which).

The CDR3 loop reads CASSPGEGYEQYV. The CDR3 region has the DNA TGTGCCAGCAGCCCTGGGGAGGGCTACGAGCAGTACGTC. The chain combines TRBV7-6 with TRBJ2-7; 7 nucleotides line up with TRBD2. Trimming at V came to 5 bases and at J to 3 bases, leaving 4 bases not matched to a gene. This CDR3 has 13 amino acids. Germline CDR1 is SGHVS and CDR2 is FNYEAQ.